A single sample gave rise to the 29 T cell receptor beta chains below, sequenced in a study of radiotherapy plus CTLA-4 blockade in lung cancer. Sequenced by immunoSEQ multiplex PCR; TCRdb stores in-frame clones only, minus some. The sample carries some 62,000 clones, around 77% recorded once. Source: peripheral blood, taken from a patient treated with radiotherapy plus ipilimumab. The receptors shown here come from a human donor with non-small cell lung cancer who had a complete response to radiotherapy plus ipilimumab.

CDR3 sequence reads: CASSVDLGLSNEQFF. As DNA, the CDR3 is TGTGCCAGCAGCGTAGACCTGGGACTCTCCAATGAGCAGTTCTTC. The genes are TRBV9 and TRBJ2-1, with D possibly TRBD2 on 6 matching bases. Trimming stripped 0 bases from V and 6 bases from J, with 13 bases between. This CDR3 is 15 amino acids long. Germline assignment: CDR1 SGDLS and CDR2 YYNGEE.

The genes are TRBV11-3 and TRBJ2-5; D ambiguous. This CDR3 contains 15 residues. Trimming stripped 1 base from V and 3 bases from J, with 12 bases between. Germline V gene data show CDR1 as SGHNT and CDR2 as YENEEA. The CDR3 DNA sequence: TGTGCCAGCAGCTTAGGAGGCCGGGTAGAAGAGACCCAGTACTTC. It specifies CASSLGGRVEETQYF.

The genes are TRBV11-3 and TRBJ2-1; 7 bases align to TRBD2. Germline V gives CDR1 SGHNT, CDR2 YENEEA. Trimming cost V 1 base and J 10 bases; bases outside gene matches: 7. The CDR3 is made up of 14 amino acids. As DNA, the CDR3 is TGTGCCAGCAGCTTAGGCGGGAGCGGCATGGAGCAGTTCTTC. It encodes CASSLGGSGMEQFF.

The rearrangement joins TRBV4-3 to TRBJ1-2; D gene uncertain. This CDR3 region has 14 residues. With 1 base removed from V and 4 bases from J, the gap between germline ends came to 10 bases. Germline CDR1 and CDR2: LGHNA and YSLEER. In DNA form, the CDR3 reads TGCGCCAGCAGCCAAGTCATGGGCCCCTATGGCTACACCTTC. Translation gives CASSQVMGPYGYTF.

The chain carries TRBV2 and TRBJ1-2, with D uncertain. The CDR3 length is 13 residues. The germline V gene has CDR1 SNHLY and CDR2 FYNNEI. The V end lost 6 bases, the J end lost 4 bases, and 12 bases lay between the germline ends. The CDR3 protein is CASRASGAYGYTF. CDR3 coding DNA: TGTGCCAGCAGGGCGTCTGGAGCCTATGGCTACACCTTC.

The CDR3 DNA reads as TGTGCCAGCTCACCACCAGGACAGGGCTCTGAAGCTTTCTTT. Residues: CASSPPGQGSEAFF. The rearrangement links TRBV18 to TRBJ1-1; 8 bases agree with TRBD1. V gave up 0 bases and J gave up 6 bases; unmatched junction bases: 3. The CDR3 runs to 14 residues. Germline V CDR1 and CDR2: KGHSH, LQKENI.

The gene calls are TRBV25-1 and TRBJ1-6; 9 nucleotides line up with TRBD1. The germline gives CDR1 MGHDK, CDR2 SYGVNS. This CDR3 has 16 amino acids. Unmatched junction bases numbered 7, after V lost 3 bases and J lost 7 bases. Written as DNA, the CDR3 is TGTGCCAGCAGTGAGGACAGGGGATTGGGGAATTCACCCCTCCACTTT. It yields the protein CASSEDRGLGNSPLHF.

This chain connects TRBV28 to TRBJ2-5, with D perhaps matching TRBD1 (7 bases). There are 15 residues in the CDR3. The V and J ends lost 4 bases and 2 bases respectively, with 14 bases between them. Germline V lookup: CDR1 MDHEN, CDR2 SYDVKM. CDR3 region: CASSSGGQMQETQYF. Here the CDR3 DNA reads TGTGCCAGCAGTTCAGGGGGGCAGATGCAAGAGACCCAGTACTTC. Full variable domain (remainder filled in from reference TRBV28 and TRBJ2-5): DVKVTQSSRYLVKRTGEKVFLECVQDMDHENMFWYRQDPGLGLRLIYFSYDVKMKEKGDIPEGYSVSREKKERFSLILESASTNQTSMYLCASSSGGQMQETQYFGPGTRLLVL.

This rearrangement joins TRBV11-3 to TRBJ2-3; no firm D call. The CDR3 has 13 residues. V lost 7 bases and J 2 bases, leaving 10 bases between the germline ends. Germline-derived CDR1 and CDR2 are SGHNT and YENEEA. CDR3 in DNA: TGTGCCAGCACCAGTTGGGACACAGATACGCAGTATTTT. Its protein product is CASTSWDTDTQYF.

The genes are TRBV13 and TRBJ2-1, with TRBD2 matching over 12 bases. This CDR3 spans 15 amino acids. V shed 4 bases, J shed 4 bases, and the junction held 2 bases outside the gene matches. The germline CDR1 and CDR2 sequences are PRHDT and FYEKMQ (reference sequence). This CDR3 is CASSSGLAGYNEQFF. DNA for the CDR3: TGTGCCAGCAGCTCGGGACTAGCGGGTTACAATGAGCAGTTCTTC. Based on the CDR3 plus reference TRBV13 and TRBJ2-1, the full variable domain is AAGVIQSPRHLIKEKRETATLKCYPIPRHDTVYWYQQGPGQDPQFLISFYEKMQSDKGSIPDRFSAQQFSDYHSELNMSSLELGDSALYFCASSSGLAGYNEQFFGPGTRLTVL.

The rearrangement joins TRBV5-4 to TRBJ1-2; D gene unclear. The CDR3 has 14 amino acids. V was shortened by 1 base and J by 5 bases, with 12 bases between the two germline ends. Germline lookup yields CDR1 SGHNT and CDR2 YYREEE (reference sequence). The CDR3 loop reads CASSLRGKEYGYTF. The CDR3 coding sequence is TGTGCCAGCAGCTTGAGAGGCAAGGAATATGGCTACACCTTC.

The CDR3 is CASSQEGGLIRDEQFF. CDR3 sequence (DNA): TGCGCCAGCAGCCAAGAGGGGGGGCTAATTAGGGATGAGCAGTTCTTC. V usage is TRBV4-1 and J usage is TRBJ2-1, with D maybe TRBD2 (7 bases). This CDR3 has 16 amino acids. Germline-derived CDR1 and CDR2 are MGHRA and YSYEKL. The ends were cut back, 0 bases at V and 8 bases at J, with 17 bases in the middle.

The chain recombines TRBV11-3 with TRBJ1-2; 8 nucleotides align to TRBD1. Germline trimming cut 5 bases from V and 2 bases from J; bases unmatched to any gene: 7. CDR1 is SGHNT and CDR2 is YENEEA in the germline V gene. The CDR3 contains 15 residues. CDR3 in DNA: TGTGCCAGCAGCCCAGACAGGGGTATCAACTATGGCTACACCTTC. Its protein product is CASSPDRGINYGYTF.

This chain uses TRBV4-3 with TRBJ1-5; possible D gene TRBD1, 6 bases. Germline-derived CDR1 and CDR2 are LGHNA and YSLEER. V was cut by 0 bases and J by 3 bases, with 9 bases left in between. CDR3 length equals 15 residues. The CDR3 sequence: CASSQDRGDNQPQHF. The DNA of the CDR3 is TGCGCCAGCAGCCAAGACAGGGGAGACAATCAGCCCCAGCATTTT.

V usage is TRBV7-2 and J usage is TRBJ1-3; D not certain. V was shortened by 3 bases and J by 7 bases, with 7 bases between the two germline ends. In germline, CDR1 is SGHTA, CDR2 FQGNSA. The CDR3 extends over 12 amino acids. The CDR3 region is CASSFPRNTIYF. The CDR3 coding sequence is TGTGCCAGCAGCTTCCCCAGGAACACCATATATTTT.

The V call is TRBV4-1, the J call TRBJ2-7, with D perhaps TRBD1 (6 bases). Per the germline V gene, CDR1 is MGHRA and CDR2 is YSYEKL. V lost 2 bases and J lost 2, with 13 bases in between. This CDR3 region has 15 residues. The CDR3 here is CASSQSRDIAYEQYF. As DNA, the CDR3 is TGCGCCAGCAGCCAATCCCGGGACATTGCCTACGAGCAGTACTTC.

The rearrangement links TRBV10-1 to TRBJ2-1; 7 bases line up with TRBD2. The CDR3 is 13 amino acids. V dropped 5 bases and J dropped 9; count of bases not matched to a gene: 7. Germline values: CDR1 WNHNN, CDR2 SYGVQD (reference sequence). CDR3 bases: TGCGCCAGCAGTCCTGCCTGGGGGGGTGAGCAGTTCTTC. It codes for CASSPAWGGEQFF.

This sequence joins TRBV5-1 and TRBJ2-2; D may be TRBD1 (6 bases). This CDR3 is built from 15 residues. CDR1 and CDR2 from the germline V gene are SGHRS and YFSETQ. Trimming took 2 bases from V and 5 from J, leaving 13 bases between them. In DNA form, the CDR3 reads TGCGCCAGCAGCTTAACCAGAGGGGGAACCGGGGAGCTGTTTTTT. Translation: CASSLTRGGTGELFF.

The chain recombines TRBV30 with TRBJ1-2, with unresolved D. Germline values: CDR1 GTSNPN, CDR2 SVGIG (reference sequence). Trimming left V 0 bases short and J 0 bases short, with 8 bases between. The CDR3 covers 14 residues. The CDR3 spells CAWSVRLTNYGYTF. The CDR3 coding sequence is TGTGCCTGGAGTGTACGTCTGACTAACTATGGCTACACCTTC.

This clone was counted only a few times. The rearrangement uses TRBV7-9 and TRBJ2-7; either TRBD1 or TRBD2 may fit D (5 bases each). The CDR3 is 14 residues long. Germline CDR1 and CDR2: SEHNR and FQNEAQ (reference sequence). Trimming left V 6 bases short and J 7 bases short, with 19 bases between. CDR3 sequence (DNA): TGTGCCAGCAGTTCCGGGACGGCCCCTCGGGAGCAGTACTTC. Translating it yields CASSSGTAPREQYF.

The CDR3 region has the DNA TGTGCCACCAGCAGAGATCGAGGCAGACCTAATTCACCCCTCCACTTT. Its protein product is CATSRDRGRPNSPLHF. This chain connects TRBV15 to TRBJ1-6; D remains unclear. The CDR3 totals 16 residues. The germline V and J ends were trimmed by 0 bases and 6 bases, with 12 bases remaining between them. Germline V lookup: CDR1 LNHNV, CDR2 YYDKDF (reference sequence).

For the CDR3, the DNA is TGTGCCAGCAGCGGCGGGAGGGACGATCAGCCCCAGCATTTT. It is translated as CASSGGRDDQPQHF. V gene TRBV9 combines with J gene TRBJ1-5; TRBD1 might be the D (5 bases). V lost 3 bases, J lost 5 bases, and 12 bases lay in between. Germline CDR1 SGDLS, CDR2 YYNGEE. The CDR3 spans 14 residues.

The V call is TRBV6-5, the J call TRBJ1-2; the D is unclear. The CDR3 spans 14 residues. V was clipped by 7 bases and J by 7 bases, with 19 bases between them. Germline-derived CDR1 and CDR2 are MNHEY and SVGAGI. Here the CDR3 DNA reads TGTGCCAGCAAGCGCGTGCCGAGCCCCGCTGGCTACACCTTC. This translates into CASKRVPSPAGYTF.

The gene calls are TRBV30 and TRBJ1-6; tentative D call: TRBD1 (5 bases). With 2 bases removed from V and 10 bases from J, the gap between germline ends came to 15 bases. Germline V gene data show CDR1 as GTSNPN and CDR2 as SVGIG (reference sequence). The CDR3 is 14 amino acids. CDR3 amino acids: CAWSRGTRESPLHF. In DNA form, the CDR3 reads TGTGCCTGGAGTCGGGGGACGAGGGAGTCACCCCTCCACTTT.

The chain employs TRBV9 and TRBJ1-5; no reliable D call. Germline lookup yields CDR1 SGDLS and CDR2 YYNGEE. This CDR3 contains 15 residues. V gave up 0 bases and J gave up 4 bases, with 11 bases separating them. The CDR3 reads CASSVAAGVNQPQHF. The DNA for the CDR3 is TGTGCCAGCAGCGTAGCTGCAGGAGTAAATCAGCCCCAGCATTTT.

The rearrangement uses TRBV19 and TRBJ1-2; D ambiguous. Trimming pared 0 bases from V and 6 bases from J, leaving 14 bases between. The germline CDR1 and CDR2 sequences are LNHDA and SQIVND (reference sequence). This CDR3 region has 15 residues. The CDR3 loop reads CASSIDHGQTNGYTF. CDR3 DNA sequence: TGTGCCAGTAGTATAGATCACGGGCAGACAAATGGCTACACCTTC.

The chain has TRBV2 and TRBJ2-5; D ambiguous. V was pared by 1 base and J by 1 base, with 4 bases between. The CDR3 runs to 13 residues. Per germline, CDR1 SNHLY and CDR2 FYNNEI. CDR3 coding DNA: TGTGCCAGCAGTGAAGGCAGCCAAGAGACCCAGTACTTC. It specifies CASSEGSQETQYF. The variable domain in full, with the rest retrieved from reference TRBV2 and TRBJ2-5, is EPEVTQTPSHQVTQMGQEVILRCVPISNHLYFYWYRQILGQKVEFLVSFYNNEISEKSEIFDDQFSVERPDGSNFTLKIRSTKLEDSAMYFCASSEGSQETQYFGPGTRLLVL.

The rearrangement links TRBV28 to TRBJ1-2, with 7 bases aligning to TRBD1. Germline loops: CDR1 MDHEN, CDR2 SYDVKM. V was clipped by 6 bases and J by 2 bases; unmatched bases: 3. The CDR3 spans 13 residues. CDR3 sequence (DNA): TGTGCCAGCAGGTCAGGGGGAAACTATGGCTACACCTTC. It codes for CASRSGGNYGYTF.

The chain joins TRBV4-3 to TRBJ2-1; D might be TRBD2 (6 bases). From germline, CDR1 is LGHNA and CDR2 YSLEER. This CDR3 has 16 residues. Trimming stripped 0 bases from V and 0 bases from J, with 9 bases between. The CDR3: CASSQEGGVSYNEQFF. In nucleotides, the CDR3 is TGCGCCAGCAGCCAAGAAGGCGGGGTCTCCTACAATGAGCAGTTCTTC.